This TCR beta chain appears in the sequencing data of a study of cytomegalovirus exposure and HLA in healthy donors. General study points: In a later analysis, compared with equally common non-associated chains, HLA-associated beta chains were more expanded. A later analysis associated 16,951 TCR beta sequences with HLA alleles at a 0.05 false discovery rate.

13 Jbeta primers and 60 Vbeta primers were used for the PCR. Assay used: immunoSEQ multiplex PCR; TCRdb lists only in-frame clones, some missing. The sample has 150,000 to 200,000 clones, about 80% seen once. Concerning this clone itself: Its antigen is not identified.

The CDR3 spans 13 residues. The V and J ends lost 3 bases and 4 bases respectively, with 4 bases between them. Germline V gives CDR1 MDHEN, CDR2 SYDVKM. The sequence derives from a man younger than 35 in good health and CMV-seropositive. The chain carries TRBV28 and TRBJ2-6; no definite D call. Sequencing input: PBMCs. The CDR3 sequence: CASSFSGANVLTF. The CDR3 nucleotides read TGTGCCAGCAGTTTCTCGGGGGCCAACGTCCTGACTTTC. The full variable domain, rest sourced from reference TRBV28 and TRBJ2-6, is DVKVTQSSRYLVKRTGEKVFLECVQDMDHENMFWYRQDPGLGLRLIYFSYDVKMKEKGDIPEGYSVSREKKERFSLILESASTNQTSMYLCASSFSGANVLTFGAGSRLTVL.